Detailed here is one TCR beta chain. Its antigen is unknown. The entry originates in a study of CD4 T cells in relation to SARS-CoV-2 and coronaviruses. CDR1 is SGHTA and CDR2 is FQGNSA in the germline V gene. V lost 1 base, J lost 4 bases, and 19 bases lay in between. The length of the CDR3 is 17 residues. Measured with immunoSEQ multiplex PCR; TCRdb has only the in-frame clones, and not every one. Here the sample spans around 29,000 clones, 76% being singletons. Unexposed donor CD4+ T cells date from about 2010-2018, before the COVID-19 pandemic. The cells were cultured for approximately 10 days before CD4+ T cells were isolated. Unexposed-donor CD4+ T cells were probed with SARS-CoV-2 S/N and four cold-coronavirus spikes, cells permitting.

Source material: CD4+ T cells from PBMCs, cultured in vitro. The receptor's source is a human donor in good health. The rearrangement uses TRBV7-2 and TRBJ2-5, with a tentative D call TRBD1 (5 bases). The CDR3 protein is CASSLGAGSPIVETQYF. The CDR3 coding sequence is TGTGCCAGCAGCTTAGGAGCAGGGTCCCCAATCGTAGAGACCCAGTACTTC.